This T cell receptor (beta chain) originates from a study of OX40 agonist ivuxolimab in advanced cancers. Study-wide context: People in dose escalation had one of these cancers: hepatocellular carcinoma, melanoma, renal cell or head and neck cancer.

This clone has more than one count but fewer than ten. Its antigen remains unknown. Study-wide findings and caveats: The mean number of expanded clones was higher in CD8+ T cells than in CD4+. Among some nonresponders, normalized T-cell clonal expansion was also low. At 0.1 to 3.0 mg/kg, CD4+ and CD8+ blood T cells expanded clonally by week 6.

Clones were read by immunoSEQ multiplex PCR, and TCRdb kept only the in-frame ones, dropping some. The top ten clones hold approximately 2.4% of a sample with about 64,000 clones, around 84% of them seen once. Sequences were derived from CD4+ or CD8+ T cells sorted from blood, sampled in a trial of the OX40 agonist ivuxolimab. The receptor was derived from an adult with an advanced solid tumor such as melanoma, head and neck, liver or kidney cancer.

CDR3 amino acids: CASSRQPGNTGELFF. The CDR3 coding sequence is TGCGCCAGCAGCCGACAACCGGGGAACACCGGGGAGCTGTTTTTT. J is TRBJ2-2 and V is TRBV5-1; D is unclear. Trimming shortened V by 4 bases and J by 1 base, and 11 bases separated the two germline ends. This CDR3 contains 15 residues. Germline CDR1 and CDR2: SGHRS and YFSETQ.